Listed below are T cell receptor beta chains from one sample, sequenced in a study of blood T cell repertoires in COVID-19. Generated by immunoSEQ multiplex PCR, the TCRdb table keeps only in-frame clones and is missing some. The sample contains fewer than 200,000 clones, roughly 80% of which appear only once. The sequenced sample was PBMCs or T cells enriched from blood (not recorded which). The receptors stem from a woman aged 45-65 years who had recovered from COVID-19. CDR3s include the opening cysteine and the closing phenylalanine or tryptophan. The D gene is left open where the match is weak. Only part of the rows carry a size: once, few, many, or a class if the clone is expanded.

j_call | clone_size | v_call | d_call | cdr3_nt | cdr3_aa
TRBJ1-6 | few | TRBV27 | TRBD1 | TGTGCCAGCAGTTTTTTAGACAGGGAGAATTCACCCCTCCACTTT | CASSFLDRENSPLHF
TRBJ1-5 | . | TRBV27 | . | TGTGCCAGCAAGCGGCAGGGCAATCAGCCCCAGCATTTT | CASKRQGNQPQHF
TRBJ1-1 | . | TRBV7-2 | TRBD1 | TGTGCCAGCAGCTCGGACGGACAGGGGGGCACTGAAGCTTTCTTT | CASSSDGQGGTEAFF
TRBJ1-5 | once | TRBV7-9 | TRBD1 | TGTGCCAGCAGCTTAGGACAGGGAGGTCAGCCCCAGCATTTT | CASSLGQGGQPQHF
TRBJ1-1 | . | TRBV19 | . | TGTGCCAGTAAGGACAGAGCGAACACTGAAGCTTTCTTT | CASKDRANTEAFF
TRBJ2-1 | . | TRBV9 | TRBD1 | TGTGCCAGCAGCCCCCGAGTTACCGGGACAGGAGCCTACAATGAGCAGTTCTTC | CASSPRVTGTGAYNEQFF
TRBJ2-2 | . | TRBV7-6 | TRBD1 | TGTGCCAGCAGCTCCATCCGGGACAGTAACACCGGGGAGCTGTTTTTT | CASSSIRDSNTGELFF
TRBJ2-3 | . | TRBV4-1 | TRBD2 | TGCGCCAGCAGCCAAGATGGAGCGGGGTGGGATACGCAGTATTTT | CASSQDGAGWDTQYF
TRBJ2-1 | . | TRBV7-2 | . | TGTGCCAGCAGCTTAGCGCGTGACAATGAGCAGTTCTTC | CASSLARDNEQFF
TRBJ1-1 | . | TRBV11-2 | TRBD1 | TGTGCCAGCAGCCCCGGCGGGACAGGGGAAGGGGATGCTTTCTTT | CASSPGGTGEGDAFF
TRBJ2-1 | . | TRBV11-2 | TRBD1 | TGTGCCAGCAGCTCGGGACAGGTGAATGAGCAGTTCTTC | CASSSGQVNEQFF
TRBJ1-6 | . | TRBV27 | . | TGTGCCAGCTCGGAGGGGTTTTATAATTCACCCCTCCACTTT | CASSEGFYNSPLHF
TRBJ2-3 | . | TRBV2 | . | TGTGCCAGCAGTGAGGAGGGGGGAGGGGTTATAGATACGCAGTATTTT | CASSEEGGGVIDTQYF
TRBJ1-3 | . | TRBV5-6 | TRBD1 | TGTGCCACTAGAGAAACCGGGACAGGGGTTGGAAACACCATATATTTT | CATRETGTGVGNTIYF
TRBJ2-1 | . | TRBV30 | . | TGTGCCTGGAGTGTAGAAGGGAGATTCACCTACAATGAGCAGTTCTTC | CAWSVEGRFTYNEQFF
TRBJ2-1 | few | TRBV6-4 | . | TGTGCCAGCAGTGACTCGAGGACAGCGAGCACGTTCTTC | CASSDSRTASTFF
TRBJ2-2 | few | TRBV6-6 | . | TGTGCCAGCAGTTACCAGGGTCTGAACACCGGGGAGCTGTTTTTT | CASSYQGLNTGELFF
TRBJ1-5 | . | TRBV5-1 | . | TGCGCCAGCAGCTTGGGAAGTCGCGAGCCCCAGCATTTT | CASSLGSREPQHF
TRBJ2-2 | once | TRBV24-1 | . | TGTGCCACCAGTGACGGACAGCCTACCGGGGAGCTGTTTTTT | CATSDGQPTGELFF
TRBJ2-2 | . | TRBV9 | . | TGTGCCAGCAGCGCCCCAGGGGCGTCGGTCACCGGGGAGCTGTTTTTT | CASSAPGASVTGELFF
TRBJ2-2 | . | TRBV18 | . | TGTGCCAGCTCCCCACGGGGACTTAACACCGGGGAGCTGTTTTTT | CASSPRGLNTGELFF
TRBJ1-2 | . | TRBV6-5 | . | TGTGCCAGCAGTCGGGACATGGCAAGCTATGGCTACACCTTC | CASSRDMASYGYTF
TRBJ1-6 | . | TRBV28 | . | TGTGCCAGCAGTCCTCGGACAGTACATTCACCCCTCCACTTT | CASSPRTVHSPLHF
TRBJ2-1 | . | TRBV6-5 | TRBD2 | TGTGCCAGCTCCGAACTAGCGGGGATCAATGAGCAGTTCTTC | CASSELAGINEQFF
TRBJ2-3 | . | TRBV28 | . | TGTGCCAGCAGTCTACGGGATACGCAGTATTTT | CASSLRDTQYF
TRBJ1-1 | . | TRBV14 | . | TGTGCCAGCAGCCCGACGTTCGGGATATATGAAGCTTTCTTT | CASSPTFGIYEAFF
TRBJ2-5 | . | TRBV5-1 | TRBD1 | TGCGCCAGCAGCTTGACAGGGGGGCGCGTGGAGACCCAGTACTTC | CASSLTGGRVETQYF
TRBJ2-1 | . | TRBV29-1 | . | TGCAGCGTTGTACGGCGGCAGACCACCCGAAATGAGCAGTTCTTC | CSVVRRQTTRNEQFF
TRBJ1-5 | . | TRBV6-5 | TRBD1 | TGTGCCAGCAGACAGGGACAGGGGAGGAATCAGCCCCAGCATTTT | CASRQGQGRNQPQHF
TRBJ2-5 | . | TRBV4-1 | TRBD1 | TGCGCCAGCAGCCAAGCACAGGGGACAGATATTCAAGAGACCCAGTACTTC | CASSQAQGTDIQETQYF
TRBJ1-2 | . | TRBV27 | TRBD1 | TGTGCCAGCAGTGCCTCACAGGGGAAGCTTAACTATGGCTACACCTTC | CASSASQGKLNYGYTF
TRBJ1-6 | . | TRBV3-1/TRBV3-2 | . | TGTGCCAGCAGCCGAAGGGGCGGGGGGGCTAGCTCCTATAATTCACCCCTCCACTTT | CASSRRGGGASSYNSPLHF
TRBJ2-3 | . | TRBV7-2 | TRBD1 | TGTGCCAGCAGCTTAGAGGGGGCTGGAGGCACAGATACGCAGTATTTT | CASSLEGAGGTDTQYF
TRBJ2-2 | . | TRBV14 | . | TGTGCCAGCAGCCAAATGGCCCTTAGCGGAAACACCGGGGAGCTGTTTTTT | CASSQMALSGNTGELFF
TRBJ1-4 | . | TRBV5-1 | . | TGCGCCAGCAGCCGCTCCGTCCAGGGGAGGGTTAATGAAAAACTGTTTTTT | CASSRSVQGRVNEKLFF
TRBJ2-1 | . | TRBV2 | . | TGTGCCAGCAGGGTCGGTCCCGCGGTCTACAATGAGCAGTTCTTC | CASRVGPAVYNEQFF
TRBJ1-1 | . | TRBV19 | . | TGTGCCAGTAGTACGAGAGACAGGAACACTGAAGCTTTCTTT | CASSTRDRNTEAFF
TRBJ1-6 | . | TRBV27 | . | TGTGCCAGCAGATCCGGGGGAGATCTTCTTTCACCCCTCCACTTT | CASRSGGDLLSPLHF
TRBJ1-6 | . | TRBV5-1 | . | TGCGCCAGCAGCCACATACAGGACGCCGGTGGTTCACCCCTCCACTTT | CASSHIQDAGGSPLHF
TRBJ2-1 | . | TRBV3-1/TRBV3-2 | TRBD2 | TGTGCCTGCGGACTAGCGGGAGGAGGTGAGCAGTTCTTC | CACGLAGGGEQFF